The clone carrying this T cell receptor beta chain came up a few times. What it binds is unknown. The sample originates from a study of beta chain features in type 1 diabetes. The overall study: Comparable age, gender and cell yields were observed in patients relative to healthy donors.

Every isolated RNA sample was fully reverse transcribed, so sequencing captured expressed TCRB transcripts. Here immunoSEQ multiplex PCR was the method, and the copy in TCRdb shows in-frame clones only, minus some. Seen here are 600,000 or so clones, over 13% observed once, and the top ten hold less than 0.04%. CD45RO/CCR7/CD25/CD127/CD95/CD27 staining was used to isolate CD4+ naive, central memory, regulatory and stem cell-like memory cells by sorting. General study findings and limits: Among all four CD4+ subsets, Type 1 diabetes patients had TCRB CDR3s that were moderately but significantly shorter. Fewer insertions but more deletions were seen at VDJ junctions in type 1 diabetes patients. Patients' naive, central memory and Treg TCRB repertoires seemed closer to one another than those of healthy donors.

The source is a man aged 18 to 29 with type 1 diabetes. The sequenced sample consisted of naive CD4+ T cells from blood.

Here the CDR3 reads CASGHSTGGWNEQYF. CDR3 in DNA: TGTGCCAGCGGTCACTCCACGGGGGGTTGGAACGAGCAGTACTTC. The chain is built from TRBV27 and TRBJ2-7; 7 bases line up with TRBD2. The germline CDR1 and CDR2 sequences are MNHEY and SMNVEV (reference sequence). The CDR3 is made up of 15 amino acids. Trimming removed 8 bases from V and 5 bases from J; junction bases left unmatched: 15.